This T cell receptor (beta chain) emerged from a study of shared clonotypes between healthy human individuals. Study conclusions and caveats: Sharing of clonotypes among donors was expected to vary with sequencing depth.

On this clone: As yet, its antigen is unknown.

This CDR3 has 15 amino acids. Germline lookup yields CDR1 SGHVS and CDR2 FNYEAQ. V lost 4 bases to trimming and J lost 5 bases, with 15 bases between them. Donors, without exception, were Caucasian adults residing in Nashville, Tennessee. A deep-level run was used for the assay. An even split of each subset's genomic DNA across several immunoSEQ plates was performed. Method: immunoSEQ multiplex PCR; TCRdb's copy keeps in-frame clones and lacks some. Of over 1.4 million clones detected, roughly 97% appear once; the ten largest clones hold approximately 1%. The chain recombines TRBV7-6 with TRBJ2-1; no firm D call. Material: naive CD4+ T cells sorted from blood. The subset was: CD45RA+ positively selected. This TCR was recovered from a young man in good health. CDR3 nucleotides: TGTGCCAGCAGCTCATTAGTGAATTTAAACAATGAGCAGTTCTTC. This encodes CASSSLVNLNNEQFF.